Listed below are T cell receptor beta chains from one sample, sequenced in a study of OX40 agonist ivuxolimab in advanced cancers. This table comes from immunoSEQ multiplex PCR, and its TCRdb copy is limited to in-frame clones, with some not included. The table lists 60,000 to 65,000 clones, approximately 80% of them singletons. This material consisted of CD4+ or CD8+ T cells sorted from blood, taken in a trial of the OX40 agonist ivuxolimab. These receptors were obtained from an adult with an advanced solid tumor such as melanoma, head and neck, liver or kidney cancer. Each CDR3 is given with its conserved first and last residue. The order of the fields is V gene, CDR3 protein.

TRBV30 | CAWSWGGEAFF
TRBV7-2 | CASSPVGGTGGEKLFF
TRBV6-5 | CASSLSGSTNNEQFF
TRBV15 | CATSPPTSGTHNEQFF
TRBV5-6 | CASSLGGATQYF
TRBV6-1 | CASSLEERETQYF
TRBV14 | CASSYGSGQGDNEQFF
TRBV6-6 | CASRQGNMNTEAFF
TRBV5-4 | CASSQGNSYGYTF
TRBV4-2 | CASSRTSGSNTDTQYF
TRBV27 | CASSPRGGQGHPEAFF
TRBV27 | CASSPRMANEKLFF
TRBV2 | CAGNYGAGGLKEQFF
TRBV4-1 | CASSHPGSPLHF
TRBV2 | CASSDRTGEQPQHF
TRBV4-3 | CASSQGPSGREIDTQYF
TRBV7-9 | CASSYGSDNSPLHF
TRBV6-4 | CASSEQGNYNEQFF
TRBV6-1 | CASSEIRQPQHF
TRBV18 | CASSPDRSNQPQHF
TRBV10-3 | CAISEGTGGDTQYF
TRBV7-6 | CASSKSPAVQETQYF
TRBV5-6 | CASSLATGIGGQPQHF